Following are 7 T cell receptor beta chains from one sample sequenced in a study of Ad26.COV2.S vaccination and SARS-CoV-2 variants. TCRdb's copy holds only in-frame clones and misses some; the assay was immunoSEQ multiplex PCR. This sample has 120,000 to 150,000 clones, with 86% found just once. The starting material was peripheral blood, obtained after recovery from COVID-19. Receptor source: a human donor who had recovered from COVID-19.

The chain uses TRBV28 and TRBJ2-7; tentatively, D is TRBD1 (6 bases). V lost 6 bases and J 2 bases, leaving 14 bases between the germline ends. The CDR3 runs 14 residues. Germline CDR1 and CDR2: MDHEN and SYDVKM. Here the CDR3 DNA reads TGTGCCAGCAGACAGGGAATCTCGACCTACGAGCAGTACTTC. Amino acid sequence: CASRQGISTYEQYF.

This clone was seen just once. Compared with germline, one end of the junction differs, possibly owing to a read error. The V call is TRBV2, the J call TRBJ2-1, with 13 bases identical to TRBD2. This CDR3 spans 13 amino acids. Per the germline V gene, CDR1 is SNHLY and CDR2 is FYNNEI. The CDR3 DNA sequence: TGTGCCAGCAGTGAAGCAACTAGCGGGGGGGCAATCTTC. Translated: CASSEATSGGAIF.

This sequence joins TRBV7-2 and TRBJ1-3, with D unresolved. There are 14 residues in the CDR3. Looked up from germline, CDR1 is SGHTA and CDR2 is FQGNSA. V dropped 1 base and J dropped 4 bases, with 8 bases sitting between them. The CDR3 reads CASSLGRAGNTIYF. CDR3 nucleotides: TGTGCCAGCAGCTTAGGTCGAGCCGGAAACACCATATATTTT.

J is TRBJ1-1 and V is TRBV27; TRBD1 might be the D (6 bases). From germline, CDR1 is MNHEY and CDR2 SMNVEV (reference sequence). Trimming cost V 0 bases and J 1 base, with 12 bases left between them. This CDR3 region has 16 residues. The CDR3 sequence: CASSLSLQGGNTEAFF. The CDR3 DNA reads as TGTGCCAGCAGTTTATCCCTACAGGGCGGGAACACTGAAGCTTTCTTT.

J is TRBJ2-1 and V is TRBV3-1 (or the pseudogene TRBV3-2); a possible D gene is TRBD1 (6 bases). Germline V gives CDR1 LGHDT, CDR2 YNNKEL (reference sequence). This CDR3 is 14 amino acids long. The ends were cut back, 4 bases at V and 7 bases at J, with 14 bases in the middle. The chain's CDR3 is CASSPIDRRNEQFF. The DNA for the CDR3 is TGTGCCAGCAGCCCGATCGACAGGAGGAATGAGCAGTTCTTC.

The chain combines TRBV6-6 with TRBJ1-3; D is perhaps TRBD1 (6 bases). The ends were cut back, 4 bases at V and 3 bases at J, with 13 bases in the middle. Germline CDR1 is MNHNY and CDR2 is SVGAGI (reference sequence). The CDR3 contains 15 residues. In DNA form, the CDR3 reads TGTGCCAGCAGTTTAATGACAGGAGATGGAAACACCATATATTTT. Protein product: CASSLMTGDGNTIYF.

This clone appeared a few times. The rearrangement joins TRBV9 to TRBJ1-2; D call uncertain. V was clipped by 4 bases and J by 0 bases, with 13 bases between them. The CDR3 has 15 residues. Germline V gene data show CDR1 as SGDLS and CDR2 as YYNGEE. The CDR3 is CASSPSPGPNYGYTF. The DNA for the CDR3 is TGTGCCAGCAGCCCATCCCCTGGACCTAACTATGGCTACACCTTC.